Below, 6 T cell receptor beta chains from the same sample are listed, as sequenced in a study of blood T cell dynamics during melanoma immunotherapy. TCRdb's table, derived via immunoSEQ multiplex PCR, lists solely in-frame clones and lacks some. The table lists about 7,600 clones, approximately 85% of them singletons, with 3% to 4.5% in the top ten. Time point indicated: week 3, after first cycle of checkpoint inhibitor. Sequenced here: blood, sampled from a patient treated with checkpoint blockade. The receptors derive from a human donor with melanoma.

J is TRBJ1-1 and V is TRBV18, with D unclear. The length of the CDR3 is 14 residues. Trimming stripped 1 base from V and 5 bases from J, with 11 bases between. Germline lookup yields CDR1 KGHSH and CDR2 LQKENI. The CDR3 protein is CASSPQHLETEAFF. CDR3 nucleotides: TGTGCCAGCTCACCACAACACTTGGAAACTGAAGCTTTCTTT.

This clone showed up just a few times. The chain has TRBV10-3 and TRBJ2-1; a weak D match, TRBD2 (5 bases). From germline, CDR1 is ENHRY and CDR2 SYGVKD. The germline V and J ends were trimmed by 8 bases and 7 bases, with 18 bases remaining between them. There are 14 residues in the CDR3. CDR3 loop: CAIGRASGGNEQFF. In DNA, the CDR3 is TGTGCCATCGGCCGGGCCTCTGGAGGAAATGAGCAGTTCTTC.

With respect to this clone: The junction does not match germline at one end; this may be a read error. Within the sample, other DNA sequences also encode this same CDR3. J is TRBJ1-2 and V is TRBV27; TRBD1 matches at 8 bases. This CDR3 has 14 amino acids. Germline V CDR1 and CDR2: MNHEY, SMNVEV (reference sequence). CDR3 DNA sequence: TGTGCCAGCAGCCTACAGGGGGGCAACTACGGCTACACCTTC. This translates into CASSLQGGNYGYTF.

V usage is TRBV2 and J usage is TRBJ1-6; D is ambiguous. The germline V gene has CDR1 SNHLY and CDR2 FYNNEI. The CDR3 has 14 residues. Trimming removed 2 bases from V and 9 bases from J, with 11 bases in between. The CDR3 nucleotides are TGTGCCAGCAGTGAACTGGGTATAAGTTCACCCCTCCACTTT. Translation: CASSELGISSPLHF. The full variable domain, its missing parts supplied by reference TRBV2 and TRBJ1-6, is EPEVTQTPSHQVTQMGQEVILRCVPISNHLYFYWYRQILGQKVEFLVSFYNNEISEKSEIFDDQFSVERPDGSNFTLKIRSTKLEDSAMYFCASSELGISSPLHFGNGTRLTVT.

The rearrangement joins TRBV15 to TRBJ2-7, with TRBD2 as a possible D gene (6 bases). Per germline, CDR1 LNHNV and CDR2 YYDKDF (reference sequence). The CDR3 sequence is 14 residues long. Between the trimmed V and J ends, which lost 6 bases and 2 bases, there was a span of 14 bases. The CDR3 here is CATRDGGDPYEQYF. The DNA for the CDR3 is TGTGCCACCAGGGACGGCGGGGACCCCTACGAGCAGTACTTC.

This chain joins TRBV27 and TRBJ2-1; D gene uncertain. V was shortened by 3 bases and J by 0 bases, with 12 bases between the two germline ends. The CDR3 loop spans 16 amino acids. Germline CDR1 reads MNHEY; CDR2 reads SMNVEV (reference sequence). As DNA, the CDR3 is TGTGCCAGCAGTTTCGGACGTTTGAACTCCTACAATGAGCAGTTCTTC. This gives the protein CASSFGRLNSYNEQFF.